This T cell receptor (beta chain) appears in the sequencing data of a study of vaccination and CD4 T cells after COVID-19. Study overall: At a median approximately 72 days (range 14 to 241) after dose two, post-vaccine samples were obtained.

Turning to this clonotype: The antigen remains undetermined.

As to treatment: approximately nine-day PBMC culture with coronavirus spike peptide pools or control peptides (ViraFEST assay). Gathered ahead of the COVID-19 pandemic (2011-2018) were the CD4+ T cells of the unexposed donor. A half-volume replacement of the medium with fresh IL-2 medium was performed on days 3 and 7. Oncomine TCR Beta short-read sequencing was applied to DNA from cultured CD4+ T cells. Using the QIAamp micro DNA kit, genomic DNA was extracted from the CD4+ T cells that had been cultured. TCRdb analysed the PCR reads with MiXCR anew, one entry per CDR3 protein. The table has about 5,400 distinct CDR3 sequences, roughly 33% seen once. Sequenced material: CD4+ T cells from blood, cultured in vitro. The sequence was collected from a human donor in good health.

CDR3 in amino acids: CASSYLGGLSQYF. The CDR3 DNA sequence: TGTGCCAGCAGTTATCTAGGTGGGCTCTCGCAGTATTTT. The J gene is TRBJ2-3, the V gene TRBV11-3, with D unresolved. From germline, CDR1 is SGHNT and CDR2 YENEEA. The CDR3 consists of 13 residues. Trimming cost V 6 bases and J 10 bases, with 17 bases left between them.